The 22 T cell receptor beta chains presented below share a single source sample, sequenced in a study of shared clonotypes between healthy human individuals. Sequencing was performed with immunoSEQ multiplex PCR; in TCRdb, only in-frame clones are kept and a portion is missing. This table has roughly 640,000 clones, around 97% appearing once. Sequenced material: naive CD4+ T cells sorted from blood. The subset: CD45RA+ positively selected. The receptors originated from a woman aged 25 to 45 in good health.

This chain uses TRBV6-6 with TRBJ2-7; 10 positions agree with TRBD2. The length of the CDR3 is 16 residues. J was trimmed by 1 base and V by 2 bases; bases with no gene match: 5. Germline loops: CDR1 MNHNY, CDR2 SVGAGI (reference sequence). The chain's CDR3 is CASSYHSGRPSYEQYF. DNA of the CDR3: TGTGCCAGCAGTTACCATAGCGGGAGGCCTTCCTACGAGCAGTACTTC.

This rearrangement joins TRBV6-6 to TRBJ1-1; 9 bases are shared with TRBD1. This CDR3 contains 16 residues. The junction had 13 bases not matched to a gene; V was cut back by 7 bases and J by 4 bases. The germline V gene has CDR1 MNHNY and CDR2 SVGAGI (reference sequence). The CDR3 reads CASKRPEDRGSTEAFF. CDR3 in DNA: TGTGCCAGCAAGCGACCCGAAGACAGGGGGAGCACTGAAGCTTTCTTT.

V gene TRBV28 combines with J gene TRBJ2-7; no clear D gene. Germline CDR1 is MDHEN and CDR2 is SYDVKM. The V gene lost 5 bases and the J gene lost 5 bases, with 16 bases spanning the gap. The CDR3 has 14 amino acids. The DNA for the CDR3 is TGTGCCAGCAGTACCCCTAGTCGGCAGGACGAGCAGTACTTC. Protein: CASSTPSRQDEQYF.

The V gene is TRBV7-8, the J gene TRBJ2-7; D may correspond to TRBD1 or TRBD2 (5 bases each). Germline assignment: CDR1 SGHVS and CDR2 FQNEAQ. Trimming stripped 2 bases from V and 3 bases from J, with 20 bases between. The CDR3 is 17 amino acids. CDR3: CASSLPPWGRIIYEQYF. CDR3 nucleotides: TGTGCCAGCAGCTTACCCCCCTGGGGACGAATAATCTACGAGCAGTACTTC.

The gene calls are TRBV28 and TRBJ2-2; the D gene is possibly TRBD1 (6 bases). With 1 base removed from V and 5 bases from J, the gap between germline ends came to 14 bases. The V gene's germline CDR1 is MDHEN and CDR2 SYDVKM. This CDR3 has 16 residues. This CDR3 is CASSLFFRGKTGELFF. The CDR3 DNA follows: TGTGCCAGCAGTTTATTTTTCAGGGGAAAGACCGGGGAGCTGTTTTTT.

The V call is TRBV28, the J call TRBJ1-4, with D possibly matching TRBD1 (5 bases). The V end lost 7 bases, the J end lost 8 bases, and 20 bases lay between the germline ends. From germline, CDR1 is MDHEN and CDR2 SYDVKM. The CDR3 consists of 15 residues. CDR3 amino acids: CASNSGGSWDEKLFF. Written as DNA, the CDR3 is TGTGCCAGCAACAGCGGAGGGTCCTGGGACGAAAAACTGTTTTTT.

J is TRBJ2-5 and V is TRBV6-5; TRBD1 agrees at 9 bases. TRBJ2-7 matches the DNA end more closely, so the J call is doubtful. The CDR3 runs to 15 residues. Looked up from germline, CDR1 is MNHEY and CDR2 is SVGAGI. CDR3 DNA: TGTGCCAGCAGTTACTCGCGGACAGGGGCCCACGAGCAGTACTTC. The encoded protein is CASSYSRTGAHEQYF.

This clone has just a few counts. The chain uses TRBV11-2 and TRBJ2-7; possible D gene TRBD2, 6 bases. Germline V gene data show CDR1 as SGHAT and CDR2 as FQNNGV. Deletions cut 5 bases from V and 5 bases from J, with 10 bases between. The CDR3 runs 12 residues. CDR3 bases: TGTGCCAGCAGCCGCGGGGCCCACGAGCAGTACTTC. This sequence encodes CASSRGAHEQYF.

The DNA for the CDR3 is TGTGCCAGCAGTTTAGGGACAGGGGTGACTGAAGCTTTCTTT. The encoded protein is CASSLGTGVTEAFF. The chain employs TRBV28 and TRBJ1-1; TRBD1 matches 10 bases. V trimming: 2 bases; J trimming: 5 bases; junction bases outside the gene matches: 2. CDR3 length: 14 amino acids. Per germline, CDR1 MDHEN and CDR2 SYDVKM.

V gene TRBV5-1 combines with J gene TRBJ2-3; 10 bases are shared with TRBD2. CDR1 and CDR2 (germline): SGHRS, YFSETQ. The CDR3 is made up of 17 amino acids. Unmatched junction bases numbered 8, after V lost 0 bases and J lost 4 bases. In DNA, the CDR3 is TGCGCCAGCAGCTTGGGTTCCCTAGCGGGAGTCTCAGATACGCAGTATTTT. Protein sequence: CASSLGSLAGVSDTQYF.

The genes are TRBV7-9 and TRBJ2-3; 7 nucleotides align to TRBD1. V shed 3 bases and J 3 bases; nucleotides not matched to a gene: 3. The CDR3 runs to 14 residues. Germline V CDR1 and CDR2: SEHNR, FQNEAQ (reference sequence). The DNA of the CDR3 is TGTGCCAGCAGCTTTACAGGGGCTACAGATACGCAGTATTTT. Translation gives CASSFTGATDTQYF.

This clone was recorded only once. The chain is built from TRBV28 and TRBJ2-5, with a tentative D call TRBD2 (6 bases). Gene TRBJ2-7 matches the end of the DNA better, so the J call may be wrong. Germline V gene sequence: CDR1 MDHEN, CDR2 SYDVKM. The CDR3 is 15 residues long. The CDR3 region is CASSRSSDVSYEQYF. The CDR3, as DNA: TGTGCCAGCAGCCGTTCTAGCGATGTCTCCTACGAGCAGTACTTC.

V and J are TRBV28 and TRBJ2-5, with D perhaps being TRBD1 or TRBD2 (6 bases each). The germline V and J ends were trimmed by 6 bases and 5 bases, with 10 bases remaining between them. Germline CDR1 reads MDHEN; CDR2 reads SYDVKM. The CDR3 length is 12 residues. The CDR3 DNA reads TGTGCCAGCAGAGGAGGGGGTGAGACCCAGTACTTC. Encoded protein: CASRGGGETQYF.

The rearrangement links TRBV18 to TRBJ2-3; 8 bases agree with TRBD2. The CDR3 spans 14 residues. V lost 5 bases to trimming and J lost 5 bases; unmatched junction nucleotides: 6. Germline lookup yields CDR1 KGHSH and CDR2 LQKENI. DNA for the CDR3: TGTGCCAGCTCATTTACTAGCGGTCGAGATACGCAGTATTTT. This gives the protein CASSFTSGRDTQYF.

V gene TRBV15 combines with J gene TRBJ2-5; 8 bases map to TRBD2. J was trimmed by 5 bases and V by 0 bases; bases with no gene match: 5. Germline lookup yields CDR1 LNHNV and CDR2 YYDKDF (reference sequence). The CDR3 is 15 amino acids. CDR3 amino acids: CATSRDNSGTETQYF. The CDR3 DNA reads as TGTGCCACCAGCAGAGATAATAGCGGGACTGAGACCCAGTACTTC.

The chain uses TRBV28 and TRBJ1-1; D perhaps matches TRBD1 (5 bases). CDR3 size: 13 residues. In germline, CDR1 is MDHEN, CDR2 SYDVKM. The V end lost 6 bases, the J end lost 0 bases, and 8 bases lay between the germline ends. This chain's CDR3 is CASRRQMNTEAFF. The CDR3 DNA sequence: TGTGCCAGCAGGCGACAGATGAACACTGAAGCTTTCTTT. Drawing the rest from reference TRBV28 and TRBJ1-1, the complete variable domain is DVKVTQSSRYLVKRTGEKVFLECVQDMDHENMFWYRQDPGLGLRLIYFSYDVKMKEKGDIPEGYSVSREKKERFSLILESASTNQTSMYLCASRRQMNTEAFFGQGTRLTVV.

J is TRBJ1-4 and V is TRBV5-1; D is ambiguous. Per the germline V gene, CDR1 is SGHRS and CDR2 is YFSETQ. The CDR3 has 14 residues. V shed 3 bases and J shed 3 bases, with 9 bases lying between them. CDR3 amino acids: CASSSRNANEKLFF. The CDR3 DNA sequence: TGCGCCAGCAGCTCGCGGAATGCTAATGAAAAACTGTTTTTT.

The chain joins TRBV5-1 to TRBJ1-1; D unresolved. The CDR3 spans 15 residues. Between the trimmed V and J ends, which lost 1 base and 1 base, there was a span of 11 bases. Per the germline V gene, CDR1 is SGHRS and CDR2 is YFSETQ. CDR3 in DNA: TGCGCCAGCAGCTTGATCCCGGGTTCGAACACTGAAGCTTTCTTT. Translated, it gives CASSLIPGSNTEAFF.

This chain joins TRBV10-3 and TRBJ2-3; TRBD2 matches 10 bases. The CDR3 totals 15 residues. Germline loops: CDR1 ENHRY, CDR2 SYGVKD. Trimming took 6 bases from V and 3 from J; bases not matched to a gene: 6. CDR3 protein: CAIRPSGGRTDTQYF. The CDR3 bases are TGTGCCATCAGGCCTAGCGGGGGACGGACAGATACGCAGTATTTT.

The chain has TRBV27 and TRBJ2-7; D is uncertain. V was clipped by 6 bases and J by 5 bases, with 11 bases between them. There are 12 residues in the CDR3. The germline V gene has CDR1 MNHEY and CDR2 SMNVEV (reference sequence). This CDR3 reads CASRQTPNEQYF. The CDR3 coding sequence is TGTGCCAGCAGACAGACGCCAAACGAGCAGTACTTC.

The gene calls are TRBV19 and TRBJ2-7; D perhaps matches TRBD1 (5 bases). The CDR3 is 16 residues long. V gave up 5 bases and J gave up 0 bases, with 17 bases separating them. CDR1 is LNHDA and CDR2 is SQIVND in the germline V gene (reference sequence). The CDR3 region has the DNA TGTGCCAGTAGTGCCGCCAGGGTACTTACCTCCTACGAGCAGTACTTC. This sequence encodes CASSAARVLTSYEQYF.

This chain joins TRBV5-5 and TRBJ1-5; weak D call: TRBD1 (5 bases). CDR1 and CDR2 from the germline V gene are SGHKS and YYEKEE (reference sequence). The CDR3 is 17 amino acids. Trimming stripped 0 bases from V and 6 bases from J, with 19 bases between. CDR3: CASSLGTYSKGIQPQHF. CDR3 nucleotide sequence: TGTGCCAGCAGCTTGGGTACCTACTCCAAGGGGATTCAGCCCCAGCATTTT. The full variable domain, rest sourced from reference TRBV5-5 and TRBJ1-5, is DAGVTQSPTHLIKTRGQQVTLRCSPISGHKSVSWYQQVLGQGPQFIFQYYEKEERGRGNFPDRFSARQFPNYSSELNVNALLLGDSALYLCASSLGTYSKGIQPQHFGDGTRLSIL.